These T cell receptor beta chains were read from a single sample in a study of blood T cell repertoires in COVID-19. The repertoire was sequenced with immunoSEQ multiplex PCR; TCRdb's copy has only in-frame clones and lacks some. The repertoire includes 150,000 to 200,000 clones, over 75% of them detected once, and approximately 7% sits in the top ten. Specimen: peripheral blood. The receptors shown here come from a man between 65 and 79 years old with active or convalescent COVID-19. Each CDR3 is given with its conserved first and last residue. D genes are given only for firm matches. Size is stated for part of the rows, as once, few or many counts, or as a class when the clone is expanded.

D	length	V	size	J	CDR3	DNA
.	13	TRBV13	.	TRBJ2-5	CASSLGQDRTQYF	TGTGCCAGCAGCTTAGGGCAGGATCGGACCCAGTACTTC
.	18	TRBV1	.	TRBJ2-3	CTSSQDDPLEDCTDTQYF	TGCACCAGCAGCCAAGATGACCCTTTGGAGGATTGCACAGATACGCAGTATTTT
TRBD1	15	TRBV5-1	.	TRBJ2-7	CASSLAGTGSYEQYF	TGCGCCAGCAGCTTGGCCGGGACAGGGTCCTACGAGCAGTACTTC
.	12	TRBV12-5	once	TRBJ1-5	CASGLVSSAQHF	TGTGCTAGTGGTTTGGTTTCATCGGCCCAGCATTTT
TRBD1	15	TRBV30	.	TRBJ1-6	CARGTGPGQSSPLHF	TGTGCAAGGGGAACCGGTCCGGGACAGAGTTCACCCCTCCACTTT
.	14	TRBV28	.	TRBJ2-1	CASSLLGGRDEQFF	TGTGCCAGCAGTTTACTAGGGGGTCGGGATGAGCAGTTCTTC
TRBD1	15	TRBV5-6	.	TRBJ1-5	CASSLGGTGVRPQHF	TGTGCCAGCAGCTTGGGAGGGACAGGGGTCAGGCCCCAGCATTTT
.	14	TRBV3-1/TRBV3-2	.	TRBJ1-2	CASSQETANYGYTF	TGTGCCAGCAGCCAAGAGACAGCTAACTATGGCTACACCTTC
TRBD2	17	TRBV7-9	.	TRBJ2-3	CASSWGLAGGSTDTQYF	TGTGCCAGCAGCTGGGGACTAGCGGGGGGAAGCACAGATACGCAGTATTTT
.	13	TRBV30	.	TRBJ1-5	CAWSVRGNQPQHF	TGTGCCTGGAGTGTACGAGGTAATCAGCCCCAGCATTTT
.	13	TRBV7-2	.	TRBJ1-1	CASSQSEDTEAFF	TGTGCCAGCAGCCAATCTGAGGACACTGAAGCTTTCTTT
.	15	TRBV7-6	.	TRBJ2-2	CASSLDPTATGELFF	TGTGCCAGCAGCTTAGATCCGACAGCCACCGGGGAGCTGTTTTTT
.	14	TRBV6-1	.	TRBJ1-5	CASSEVVVNQPQHF	TGTGCCAGCAGTGAAGTGGTAGTAAATCAGCCCCAGCATTTT
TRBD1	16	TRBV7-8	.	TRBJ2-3	CASQDRGLGLTDTQYF	TGTGCCAGCCAGGACAGGGGGCTTGGATTGACAGATACGCAGTATTTT